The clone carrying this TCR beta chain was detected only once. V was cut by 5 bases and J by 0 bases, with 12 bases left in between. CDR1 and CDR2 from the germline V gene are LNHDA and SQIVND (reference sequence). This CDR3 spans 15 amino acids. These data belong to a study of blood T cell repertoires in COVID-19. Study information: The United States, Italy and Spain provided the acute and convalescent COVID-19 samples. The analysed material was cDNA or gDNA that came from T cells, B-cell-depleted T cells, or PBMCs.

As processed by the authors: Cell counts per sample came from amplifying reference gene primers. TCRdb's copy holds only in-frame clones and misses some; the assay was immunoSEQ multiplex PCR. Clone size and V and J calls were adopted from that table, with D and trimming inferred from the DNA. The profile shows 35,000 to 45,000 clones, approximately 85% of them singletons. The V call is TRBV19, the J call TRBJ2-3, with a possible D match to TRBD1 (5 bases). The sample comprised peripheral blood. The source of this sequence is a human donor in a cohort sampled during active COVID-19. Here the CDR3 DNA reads TGTGCCAGTAGTGGATGGGGCAGAAGCACAGATACGCAGTATTTT. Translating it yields CASSGWGRSTDTQYF.